This T cell receptor beta chain was obtained from a study of shared clonotypes between healthy human individuals. This CDR3 contains 14 residues. Trimming took 7 bases from V and 1 from J; bases not matched to a gene: 7. Germline V gives CDR1 SGHVS, CDR2 FQNEAQ. This clone has just one count. Clones were read by immunoSEQ multiplex PCR, and TCRdb kept only the in-frame ones, dropping some. The data contain approximately 250,000 clones, 50% to 80% of them singletons. The receptor was isolated from a man aged 30-40 years in good health. Sequencing input: memory CD4+ T cells sorted from blood. The sample's subset: CD45RA-negative fraction. The rearrangement joins TRBV7-8 to TRBJ2-7, with TRBD2 matching over 7 bases. The CDR3 bases are TGTGCCAGCATCGGTGGGGGGGGATCCTACGAGCAGTACTTC. Its translation is CASIGGGGSYEQYF.